A single sample gave rise to the 26 T cell receptor beta chains below, sequenced in a study of post-analysis software for immune sequencing data. The study's findings and limits: With TRBV5-6, TRBV5-1 and TRBV20-1 included, 5 or 6 TRBV segments were more frequent in patients than in controls.

These receptors are not linked to any known antigen. Carried by the TCR beta cDNA libraries were unique molecular identifiers. MiXCR, applied by TCRdb to the PCR reads, yields one record per CDR3 protein. The sample contains about 810,000 distinct CDR3 sequences, roughly 50% of which appear only once. The sequencing sample was made of blood. The receptors come from a girl under 18 with multiple sclerosis.

A word on this clonotype: Relative to the germline gene, one junction end is altered; a read error may explain this. The chain has TRBV6-2 or TRBV6-3 and TRBJ2-7; 10 bases agree with TRBD2. Germline CDR1 MNHEY, CDR2 SVGEGT. The CDR3 length is 16 residues. CDR3 residues: CAGSSGLAEPFAEQYF. DNA for the CDR3: TGTGCCGGCAGTTCCGGACTAGCGGAACCCTTTGCCGAGCAGTACTTC.

This chain uses TRBV7-9 with TRBJ1-1; no reliable D call. Trimming took 6 bases from V and 3 from J, leaving 11 bases between them. The CDR3 is 13 amino acids. Germline loops: CDR1 SEHNR, CDR2 FQNEAQ (reference sequence). The CDR3 nucleotides read TGTGCCAGCAGTTCCCCCGTCTACACTGAAGCTTTCTTT. Encoded protein: CASSSPVYTEAFF.

V usage is TRBV7-2 and J usage is TRBJ2-7; D gene ambiguous. Germline assignment: CDR1 SGHTA and CDR2 FQGNSA. V lost 5 bases to trimming and J lost 4 bases, with 9 bases between them. CDR3 length: 12 residues. CDR3 amino acids: CASSNRRYEQYF. CDR3 coding DNA: TGTGCCAGCAGCAACCGACGGTACGAGCAGTACTTC.

The chain is built from TRBV9 and TRBJ2-1; D gene uncertain. The CDR3 spans 16 residues. Germline V gene sequence: CDR1 SGDLS, CDR2 YYNGEE. The germline V and J ends were trimmed by 0 bases and 0 bases, with 10 bases remaining between them. Written as DNA, the CDR3 is TGTGCCAGCAGCGTAGTGGCAGGCAACTCCTACAATGAGCAGTTCTTC. Encoded protein: CASSVVAGNSYNEQFF.

This clonotype was seen more than once but under ten times. This chain uses TRBV7-3 with TRBJ2-1, with D tentatively TRBD2 (6 bases). The CDR3 loop spans 13 amino acids. Looked up from germline, CDR1 is SGHTA and CDR2 is FQGTGA. Trimming removed 4 bases at V and 9 bases at J, with 13 bases between. The CDR3 DNA sequence: TGTGCCAGCAGCTCCTCCCCTAGCGCTGAGCAGTTCTTC. It codes for CASSSSPSAEQFF.

The rearrangement uses TRBV29-1 and TRBJ1-4; 9 bases agree with TRBD1. Germline CDR1 SQVTM, CDR2 ANQGSEA. CDR3 size: 14 residues. V dropped 5 bases and J dropped 7; count of bases not matched to a gene: 8. The CDR3 DNA sequence: TGCAGCGTTTACGGACAGGGGTTTGGTGAAAAACTGTTTTTT. It encodes CSVYGQGFGEKLFF.

This rearrangement joins TRBV6-5 to TRBJ2-7; 9 positions agree with TRBD1. Gene TRBJ2-5 matches the end of the DNA better, so the J call may be wrong. The germline V gene encodes CDR1 MNHEY and CDR2 SVGAGI. The CDR3 covers 15 residues. CDR3 protein: CASSVTGGFWETQYF. CDR3 nucleotide sequence: TGTGCCAGCAGTGTAACAGGGGGCTTTTGGGAGACCCAGTACTTC.

The rearrangement links TRBV27 to TRBJ2-7; 9 nucleotides agree with TRBD2. Germline trimming cut 4 bases from V and 4 bases from J; bases unmatched to any gene: 8. The V gene's germline CDR1 is MNHEY and CDR2 SMNVEV (reference sequence). The CDR3 contains 15 residues. The CDR3 reads CASSSPSSGTYEQYF. The CDR3 coding sequence is TGTGCCAGCAGTTCCCCTTCTAGCGGGACGTACGAGCAGTACTTC.

This chain links TRBV30 with TRBJ1-2; no firm D call. V gave up 3 bases and J gave up 4 bases, with 18 bases separating them. Per the germline V gene, CDR1 is GTSNPN and CDR2 is SVGIG (reference sequence). The CDR3 length is 15 residues. CDR3 bases: TGTGCCTGGAGCCCCAGGACCTTGGCTAGCTATGGCTACACCTTC. Translated: CAWSPRTLASYGYTF.

The rearrangement links TRBV7-6 to TRBJ2-7; 8 bases map to TRBD2. The J call is in doubt because the DNA end fits TRBJ2-5 better. Germline assignment: CDR1 SGHVS and CDR2 FNYEAQ. CDR3 size: 17 residues. The chain's CDR3 is CASSSGTSSPDRETQYF. The CDR3 nucleotides are TGTGCCAGCAGCTCCGGGACTAGTTCCCCCGACCGGGAGACCCAGTACTTC.

This clonotype turned up a few times. This chain joins TRBV5-6 and TRBJ2-5, with D unresolved. Germline V CDR1 and CDR2: SGHDT, YYEEEE. The CDR3 covers 15 residues. Trimming left V 3 bases short and J 1 base short, with 13 bases between. CDR3 residues: CASSSYRHVQETQYF. The CDR3 bases are TGTGCCAGCAGCTCATACCGACACGTCCAAGAGACCCAGTACTTC.

This clonotype was observed a handful of times. The V and J genes are TRBV9 and TRBJ1-2; D is unclear. CDR1 SGDLS and CDR2 YYNGEE come from the germline V gene. This CDR3 has 12 amino acids. V lost 1 base and J lost 2, with 3 bases in between. The CDR3 reads CASSVTNYGYTF. In DNA form, the CDR3 reads TGTGCCAGCAGCGTAACCAACTATGGCTACACCTTC.

The V gene is TRBV5-5, the J gene TRBJ2-6; 7 bases fit TRBD1. Trimming at V came to 9 bases and at J to 3 bases, leaving 9 bases not matched to a gene. CDR3 length equals 15 residues. Germline-derived CDR1 and CDR2 are SGHKS and YYEKEE (reference sequence). CDR3 nucleotides: TGTGCCACCAAGACAGGGAGTAATGGGGCCAACGTCCTGACTTTC. Amino acid sequence: CATKTGSNGANVLTF.

This sequence joins TRBV12-3 or TRBV12-4 and TRBJ2-1; 9 bases map to TRBD2. The CDR3 contains 16 residues. The junction had 6 bases not matched to a gene; V was cut back by 2 bases and J by 4 bases. Here the CDR3 DNA reads TGTGCCAGCAGTTTAAAAGGAACTAGCGGGTACAATGAGCAGTTCTTC. Translation gives CASSLKGTSGYNEQFF.

As concerns this clonotype: Since a much larger clone is just one base distant, this may be a read error. This chain uses TRBV14 with TRBJ2-1; 9 nucleotides line up with TRBD1. The CDR3 runs 16 residues. CDR1 and CDR2 (germline): SGHDN, FVKESK. J gave up 8 bases and V 0 bases, and 8 bases lay outside the gene matches. The CDR3 DNA sequence: TGTGCCAGCAGCCAAGAGGGGGGACAGGGAGCGGATGAGCAGTTCTTC. As protein: CASSQEGGQGADEQFF.

This sequence joins TRBV5-1 and TRBJ1-6; D unresolved. Germline values: CDR1 SGHRS, CDR2 YFSETQ. CDR3 length: 16 amino acids. V shed 0 bases and J shed 5 bases, with 12 bases lying between them. CDR3 bases: TGCGCCAGCAGCTTGGAAGCCAGAATGAATAATTCACCCCTCCACTTT. Its protein is CASSLEARMNNSPLHF.

The J gene is TRBJ1-2, the V gene TRBV6-5, with D possibly TRBD1 on 6 matching bases. CDR3 size: 13 residues. With 4 bases removed from V and 7 bases from J, the gap between germline ends came to 13 bases. Germline V gene sequence: CDR1 MNHEY, CDR2 SVGAGI. The CDR3 sequence: CASSFNRDSGYTF. The CDR3 DNA sequence: TGTGCCAGCAGTTTTAACAGGGATAGTGGCTACACCTTC.

This clonotype has a single count. The chain links TRBV7-6 to TRBJ2-5; TRBD1 matches at 8 bases. The CDR3 totals 15 residues. V lost 5 bases to trimming and J lost 2 bases; unmatched junction nucleotides: 7. CDR1 is SGHVS, CDR2 FNYEAQ, per germline. The CDR3: CASSRGQGEQETQYF. DNA of the CDR3: TGTGCCAGCAGCCGTGGACAGGGCGAACAAGAGACCCAGTACTTC.

This chain uses TRBV7-3 with TRBJ2-7; D perhaps matches TRBD1 (6 bases). V lost 5 bases and J 5 bases, leaving 13 bases between the germline ends. This CDR3 region has 13 residues. Germline CDR1 is SGHTA and CDR2 is FQGTGA. CDR3 region: CASSLQTGHEQYF. The CDR3 region has the DNA TGTGCCAGCAGCCTACAAACAGGGCACGAGCAGTACTTC.

This chain links TRBV14 with TRBJ2-4; TRBD1 might be the D (6 bases). Near its end, the DNA agrees better with TRBJ2-7, so the J call may be wrong. The CDR3 spans 13 residues. CDR1 and CDR2 from the germline V gene are SGHDN and FVKESK. CDR3 bases: TGTGCCAGCAGCGCTAGACAGGCTTCCGAGCAGTACTTC. This gives the protein CASSARQASEQYF.

This chain connects TRBV12-3 or TRBV12-4 to TRBJ1-2; TRBD1 aligns across 8 bases. The ends lost 6 bases at V and 5 bases at J; junction bases unmatched: 5. The CDR3 has 13 amino acids. The CDR3 here is CASRPTGGYGYTF. The CDR3 DNA is TGTGCCAGCAGACCCACAGGGGGTTATGGCTACACCTTC.

This clonotype is a singleton in its sample. One end of the junction does not line up with germline, which may come from a read error. V is TRBV20-1 and J is TRBJ2-7; D possibly uses TRBD1 or TRBD2 (6 bases each). The CDR3 length is 13 residues. CDR1 and CDR2 (germline): DFQATT, SNEGSKA (reference sequence). CDR3 DNA sequence: TGCGGTGCTAGACAGGAGGGCTCCTACGAGCAGTACTTC. It encodes CGARQEGSYEQYF.

The V and J genes are TRBV7-2 and TRBJ2-4; TRBD1 matches 8 bases. This CDR3 contains 13 residues. With 8 bases clipped from V and 13 bases from J, the junction kept 13 bases outside the gene matches. Germline values: CDR1 SGHTA, CDR2 FQGNSA. The CDR3 loop is CASRNRGSGEQYF. The DNA for the CDR3 is TGTGCCAGCCGAAACAGGGGGTCGGGTGAGCAGTACTTC.

The rearrangement uses TRBV2 and TRBJ2-5; 8 bases align to TRBD2. In germline, CDR1 is SNHLY, CDR2 FYNNEI. The CDR3 totals 16 residues. The V segment lost 1 base and the J segment 1 base; nucleotides outside the gene matches: 5. Here the CDR3 reads CASSEVAAGVQETQYF. As DNA, the CDR3 is TGTGCCAGCAGTGAAGTGGCAGCGGGGGTCCAAGAGACCCAGTACTTC. The full variable domain, rest sourced from reference TRBV2 and TRBJ2-5, is EPEVTQTPSHQVTQMGQEVILRCVPISNHLYFYWYRQILGQKVEFLVSFYNNEISEKSEIFDDQFSVERPDGSNFTLKIRSTKLEDSAMYFCASSEVAAGVQETQYFGPGTRLLVL.

The chain has TRBV5-1 and TRBJ1-6, with a weak D call TRBD1 (5 bases). The CDR3 extends over 15 amino acids. The V gene lost 7 bases and the J gene lost 13 bases, with 24 bases spanning the gap. From germline, CDR1 is SGHRS and CDR2 YFSETQ. CDR3 region: CASASSQGVGSPLHF. In DNA form, the CDR3 reads TGCGCCAGCGCCTCCAGCCAGGGAGTCGGTTCCCCCCTCCACTTT.

In its sample, this clonotype was seen a few times. The genes are TRBV9 and TRBJ2-5, with TRBD2 identical over 12 bases. Unmatched junction bases numbered 6, after V lost 2 bases and J lost 1 base. In germline, CDR1 is SGDLS, CDR2 YYNGEE. This CDR3 is 17 amino acids long. The chain's CDR3 is CASSVALAGGRQETQYF. In DNA, the CDR3 is TGTGCCAGCAGCGTCGCACTAGCGGGGGGCCGCCAAGAGACCCAGTACTTC.